The T cell receptor (beta chain) described here comes from a study of blood T cell repertoires in COVID-19. Study-level information: Donors in the United States, Italy and Spain gave samples during acute or convalescent COVID-19. PBMCs, B-cell-depleted T cells, or T cells were the source of the cDNA or gDNA that made up the material.

Original data processing: The assay estimated nucleated cells by amplifying reference gene primers. Method: immunoSEQ multiplex PCR; TCRdb's copy keeps in-frame clones and lacks some. V and J calls and clone size are given by that table; D and trimming were obtained from the DNA. The sample holds 200,000 to 300,000 clones, about 81% seen once. The germline CDR1 and CDR2 sequences are SGHVS and FQNEAQ. The CDR3 runs 14 residues. Trimming removed 1 base from V and 6 bases from J, with 12 bases in between. In this sample, this clone turned up once. This chain uses TRBV7-8 with TRBJ1-1; a weak D match, TRBD1 (5 bases). The sequenced sample consisted of peripheral blood. The origin of this receptor is a woman in her sixties with active or convalescent COVID-19. CDR3 loop: CASSLGQGLSEAFF. The CDR3 DNA follows: TGTGCCAGCAGCTTAGGGCAGGGCCTCTCTGAAGCTTTCTTT.